This record looks at one T cell receptor (beta chain) sequence and its context. The sample originates from a study of T cell changes during pregnancy in multiple sclerosis. The data were produced by immunoSEQ multiplex PCR, yet TCRdb's version contains in-frame clones alone and is incomplete. The sample yields under 75,000 clones, around nine tenths seen once. The material was peripheral blood, obtained in the third trimester of pregnancy. This TCR came from a female donor in good health, enrolled as a control in a pregnancy study.

The CDR3 coding sequence is TGTGCCAGCAGCTTAGGTCTAGCGGGAGGGCTCTCCTACAATGAGCAGTTCTTC. Translation: CASSLGLAGGLSYNEQFF. V usage is TRBV7-8 and J usage is TRBJ2-1, with 12 bases identical to TRBD2. J was trimmed by 0 bases and V by 1 base; bases with no gene match: 4. The germline V gene has CDR1 SGHVS and CDR2 FQNEAQ. The CDR3 consists of 18 residues.